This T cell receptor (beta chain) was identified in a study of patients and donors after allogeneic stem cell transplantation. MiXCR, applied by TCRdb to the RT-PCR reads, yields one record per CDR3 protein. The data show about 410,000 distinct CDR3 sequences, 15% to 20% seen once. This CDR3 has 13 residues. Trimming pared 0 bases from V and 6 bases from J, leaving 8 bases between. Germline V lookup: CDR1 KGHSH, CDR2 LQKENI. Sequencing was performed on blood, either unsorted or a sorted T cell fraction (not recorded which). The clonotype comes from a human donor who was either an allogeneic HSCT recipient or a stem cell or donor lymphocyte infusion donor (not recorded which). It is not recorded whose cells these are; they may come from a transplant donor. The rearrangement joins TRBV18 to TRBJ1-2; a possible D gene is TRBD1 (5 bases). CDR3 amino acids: CASSPPGQDGYTF. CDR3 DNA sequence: TGTGCCAGCTCACCACCGGGGCAGGATGGCTACACCTTC.